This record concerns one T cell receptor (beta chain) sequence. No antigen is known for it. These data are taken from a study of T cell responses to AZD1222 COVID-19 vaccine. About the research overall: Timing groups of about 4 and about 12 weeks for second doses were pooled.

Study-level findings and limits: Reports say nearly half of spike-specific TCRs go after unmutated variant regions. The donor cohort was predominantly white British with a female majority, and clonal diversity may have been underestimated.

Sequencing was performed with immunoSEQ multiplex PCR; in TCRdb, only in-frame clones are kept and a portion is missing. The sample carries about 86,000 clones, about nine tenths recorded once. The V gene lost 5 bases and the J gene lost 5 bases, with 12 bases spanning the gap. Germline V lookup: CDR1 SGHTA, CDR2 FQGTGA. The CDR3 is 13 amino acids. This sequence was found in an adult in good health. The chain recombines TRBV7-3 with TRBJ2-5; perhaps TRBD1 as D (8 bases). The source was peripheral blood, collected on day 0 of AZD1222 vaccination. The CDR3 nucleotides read TGTGCCAGCAGCCCACAGGGGGGGGAGACCCAGTACTTC. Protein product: CASSPQGGETQYF.